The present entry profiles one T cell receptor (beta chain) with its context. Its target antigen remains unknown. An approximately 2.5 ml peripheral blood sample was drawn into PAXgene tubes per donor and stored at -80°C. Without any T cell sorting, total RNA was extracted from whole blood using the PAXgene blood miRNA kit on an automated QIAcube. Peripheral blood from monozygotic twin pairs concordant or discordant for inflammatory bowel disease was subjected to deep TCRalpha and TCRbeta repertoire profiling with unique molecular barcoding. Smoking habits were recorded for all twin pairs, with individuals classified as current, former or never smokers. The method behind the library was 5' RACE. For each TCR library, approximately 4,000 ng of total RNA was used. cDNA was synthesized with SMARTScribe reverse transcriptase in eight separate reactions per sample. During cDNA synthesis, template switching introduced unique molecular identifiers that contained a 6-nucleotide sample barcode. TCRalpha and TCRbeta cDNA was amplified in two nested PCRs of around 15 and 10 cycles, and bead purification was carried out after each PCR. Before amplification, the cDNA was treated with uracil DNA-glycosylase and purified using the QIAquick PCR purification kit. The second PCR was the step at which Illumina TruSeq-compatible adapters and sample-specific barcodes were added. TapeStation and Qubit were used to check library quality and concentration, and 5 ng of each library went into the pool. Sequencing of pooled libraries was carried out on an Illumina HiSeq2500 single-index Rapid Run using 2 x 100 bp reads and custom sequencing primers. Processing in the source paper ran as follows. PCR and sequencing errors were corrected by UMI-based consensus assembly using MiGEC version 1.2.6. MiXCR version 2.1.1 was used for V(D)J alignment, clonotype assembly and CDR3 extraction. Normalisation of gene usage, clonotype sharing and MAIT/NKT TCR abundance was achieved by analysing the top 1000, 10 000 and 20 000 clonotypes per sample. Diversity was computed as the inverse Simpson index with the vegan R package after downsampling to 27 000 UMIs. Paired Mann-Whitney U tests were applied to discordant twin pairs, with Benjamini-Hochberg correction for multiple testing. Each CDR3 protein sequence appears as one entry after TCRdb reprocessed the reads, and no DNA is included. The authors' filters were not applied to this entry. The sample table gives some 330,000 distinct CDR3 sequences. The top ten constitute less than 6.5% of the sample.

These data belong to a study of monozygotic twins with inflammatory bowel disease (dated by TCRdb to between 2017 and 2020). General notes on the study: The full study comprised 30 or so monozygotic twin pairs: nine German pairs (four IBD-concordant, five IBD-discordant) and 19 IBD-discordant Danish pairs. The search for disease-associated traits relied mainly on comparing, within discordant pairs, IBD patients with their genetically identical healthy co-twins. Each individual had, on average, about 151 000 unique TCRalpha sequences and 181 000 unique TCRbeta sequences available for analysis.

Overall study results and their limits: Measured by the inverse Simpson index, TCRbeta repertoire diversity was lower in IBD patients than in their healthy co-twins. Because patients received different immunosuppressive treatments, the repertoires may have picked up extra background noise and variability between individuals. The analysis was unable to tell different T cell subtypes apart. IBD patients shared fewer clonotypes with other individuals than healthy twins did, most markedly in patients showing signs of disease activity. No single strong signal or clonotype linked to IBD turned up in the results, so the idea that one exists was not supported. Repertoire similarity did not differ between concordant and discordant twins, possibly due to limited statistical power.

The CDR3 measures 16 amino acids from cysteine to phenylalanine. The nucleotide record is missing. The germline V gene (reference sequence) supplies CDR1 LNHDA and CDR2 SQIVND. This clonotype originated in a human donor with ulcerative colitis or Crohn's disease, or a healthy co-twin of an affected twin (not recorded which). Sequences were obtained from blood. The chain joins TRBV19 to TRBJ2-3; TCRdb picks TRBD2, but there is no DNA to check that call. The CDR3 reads CASSVDSGRRTDTQYF.